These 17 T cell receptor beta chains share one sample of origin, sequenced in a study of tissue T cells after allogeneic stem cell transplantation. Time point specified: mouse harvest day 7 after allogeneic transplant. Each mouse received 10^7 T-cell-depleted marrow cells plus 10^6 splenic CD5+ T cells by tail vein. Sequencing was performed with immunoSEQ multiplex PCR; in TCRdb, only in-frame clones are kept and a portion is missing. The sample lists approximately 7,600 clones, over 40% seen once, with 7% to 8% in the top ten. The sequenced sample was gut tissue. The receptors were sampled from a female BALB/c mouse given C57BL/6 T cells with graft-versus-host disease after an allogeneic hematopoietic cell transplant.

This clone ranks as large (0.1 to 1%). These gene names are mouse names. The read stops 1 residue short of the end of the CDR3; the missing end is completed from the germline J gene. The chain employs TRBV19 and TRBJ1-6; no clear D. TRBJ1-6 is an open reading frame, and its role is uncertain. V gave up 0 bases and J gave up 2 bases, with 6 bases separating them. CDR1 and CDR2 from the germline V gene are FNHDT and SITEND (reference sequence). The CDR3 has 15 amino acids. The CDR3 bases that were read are TGTGCCAGCAGTATAGGCAGTGCCTATAATTCGCCCCTCTAC. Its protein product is CASSIGSAYNSPLY. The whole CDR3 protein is CASSIGSAYNSPLYF.

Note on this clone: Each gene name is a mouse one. Incomplete CDR3 DNA: TGTGCCAGCGGGGGGACAGGGATTACCGAAAGATTATTT. It codes for CASGGTGITERLF. The whole CDR3 protein is CASGGTGITERLFF. The chain combines TRBV13-2 with TRBJ1-4; the match to TRBD1 covers 9 bases. Read data end 1 residue before the CDR3 end; the end is taken from the germline J gene. This CDR3 is built from 14 residues. The germline V gene has CDR1 NNHNN and CDR2 SYGAGS (reference sequence). Germline trimming cut 5 bases from V and 7 bases from J; bases unmatched to any gene: 6.

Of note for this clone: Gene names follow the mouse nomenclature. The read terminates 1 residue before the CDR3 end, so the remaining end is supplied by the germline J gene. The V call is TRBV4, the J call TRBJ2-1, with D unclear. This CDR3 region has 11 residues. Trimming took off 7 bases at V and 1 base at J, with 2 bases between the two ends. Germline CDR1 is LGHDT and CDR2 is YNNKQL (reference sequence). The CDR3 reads CASKNYAEQFF. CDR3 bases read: TGTGCCAGCAAAAACTATGCTGAGCAGTTC.

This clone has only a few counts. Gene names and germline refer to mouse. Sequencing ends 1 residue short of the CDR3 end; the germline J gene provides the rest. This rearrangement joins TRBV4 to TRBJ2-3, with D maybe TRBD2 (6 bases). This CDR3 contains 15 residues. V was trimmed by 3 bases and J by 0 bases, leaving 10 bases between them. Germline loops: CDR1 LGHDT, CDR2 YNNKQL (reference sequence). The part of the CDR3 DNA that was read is TGTGCCAGCAGCTATGGCTGGGGTAGTGCAGAAACGCTGTAT. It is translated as CASSYGWGSAETLY. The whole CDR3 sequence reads CASSYGWGSAETLYF.

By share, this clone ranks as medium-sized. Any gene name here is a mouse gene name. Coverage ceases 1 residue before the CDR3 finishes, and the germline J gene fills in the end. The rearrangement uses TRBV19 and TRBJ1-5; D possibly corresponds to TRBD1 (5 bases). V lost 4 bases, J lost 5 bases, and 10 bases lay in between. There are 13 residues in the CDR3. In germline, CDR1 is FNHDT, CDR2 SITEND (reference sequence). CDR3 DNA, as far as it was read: TGTGCCAGCAGTCCAGGGAGGGACCAGGCTCCGCTT. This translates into CASSPGRDQAPL. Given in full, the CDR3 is CASSPGRDQAPLF.

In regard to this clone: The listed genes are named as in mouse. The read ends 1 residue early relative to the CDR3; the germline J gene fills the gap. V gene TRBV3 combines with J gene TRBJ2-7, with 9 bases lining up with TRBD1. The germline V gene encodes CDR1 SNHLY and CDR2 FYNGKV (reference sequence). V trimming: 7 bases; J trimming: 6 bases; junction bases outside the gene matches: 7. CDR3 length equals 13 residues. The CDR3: CASTPGQGGEQYF. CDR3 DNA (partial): TGTGCCAGCACCCCGGGACAGGGAGGTGAACAGTAC.

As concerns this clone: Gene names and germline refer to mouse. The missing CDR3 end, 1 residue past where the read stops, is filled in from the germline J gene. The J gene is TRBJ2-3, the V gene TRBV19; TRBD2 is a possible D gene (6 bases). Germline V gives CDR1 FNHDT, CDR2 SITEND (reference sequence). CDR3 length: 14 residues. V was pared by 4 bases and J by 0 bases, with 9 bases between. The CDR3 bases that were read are TGTGCCAGCAGTTGGGGGACTAGTGCAGAAACGCTGTAT. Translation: CASSWGTSAETLY. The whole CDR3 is CASSWGTSAETLYF.

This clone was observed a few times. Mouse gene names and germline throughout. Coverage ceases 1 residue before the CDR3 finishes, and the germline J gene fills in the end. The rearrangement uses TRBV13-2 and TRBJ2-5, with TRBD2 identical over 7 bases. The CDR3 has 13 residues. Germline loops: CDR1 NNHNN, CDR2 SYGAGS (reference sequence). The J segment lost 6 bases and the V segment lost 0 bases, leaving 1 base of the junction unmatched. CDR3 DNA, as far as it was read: TGTGCCAGCGGTGATGTTGGGGGGGACACCCAGTAC. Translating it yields CASGDVGGDTQY. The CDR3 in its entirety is CASGDVGGDTQYF.

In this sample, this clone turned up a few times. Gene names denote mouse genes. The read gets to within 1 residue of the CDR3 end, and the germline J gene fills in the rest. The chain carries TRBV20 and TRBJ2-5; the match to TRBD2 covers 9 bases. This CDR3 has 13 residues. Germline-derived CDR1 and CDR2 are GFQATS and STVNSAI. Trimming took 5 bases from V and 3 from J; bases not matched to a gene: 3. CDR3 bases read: TGTGGTGCTCTGACTGGGGGACAAGACACCCAGTAC. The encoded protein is CGALTGGQDTQY. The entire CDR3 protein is CGALTGGQDTQYF.

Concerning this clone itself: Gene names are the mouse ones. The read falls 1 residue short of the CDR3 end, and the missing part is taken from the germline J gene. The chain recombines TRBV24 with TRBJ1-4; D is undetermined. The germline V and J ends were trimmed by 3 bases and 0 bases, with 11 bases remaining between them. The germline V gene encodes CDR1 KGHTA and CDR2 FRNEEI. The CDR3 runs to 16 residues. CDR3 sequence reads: CASSLPHGLSNERLFF. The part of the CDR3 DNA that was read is TGTGCCAGCAGTCTTCCCCACGGACTTTCCAACGAAAGATTATTT.

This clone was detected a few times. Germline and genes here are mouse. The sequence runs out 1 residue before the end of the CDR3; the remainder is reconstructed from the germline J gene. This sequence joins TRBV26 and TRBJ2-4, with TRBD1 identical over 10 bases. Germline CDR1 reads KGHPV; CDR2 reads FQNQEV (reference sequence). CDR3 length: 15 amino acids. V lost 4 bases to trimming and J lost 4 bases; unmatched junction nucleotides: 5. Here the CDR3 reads CASSPSGTGENTLYF. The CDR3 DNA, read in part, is TGTGCCAGCAGTCCATCCGGGACAGGGGAAAACACCTTGTAC.

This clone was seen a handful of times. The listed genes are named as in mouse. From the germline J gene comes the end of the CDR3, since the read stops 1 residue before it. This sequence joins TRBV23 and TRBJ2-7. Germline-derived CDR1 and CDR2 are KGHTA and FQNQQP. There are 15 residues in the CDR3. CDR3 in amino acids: CSSSQSMGRSYEQYF. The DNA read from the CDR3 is TGCTCCAGCAGTCAATCGATGGGGCGCTCCTATGAACAGTAC.

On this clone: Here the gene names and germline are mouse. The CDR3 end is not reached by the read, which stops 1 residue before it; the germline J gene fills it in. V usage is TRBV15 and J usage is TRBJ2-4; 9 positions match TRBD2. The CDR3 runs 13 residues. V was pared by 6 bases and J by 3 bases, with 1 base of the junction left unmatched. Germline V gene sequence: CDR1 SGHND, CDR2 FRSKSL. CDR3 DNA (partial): TGTGCCAGCAGCGACTGGGGGCAAAACACCTTGTAC. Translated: CASSDWGQNTLY. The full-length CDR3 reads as CASSDWGQNTLYF.

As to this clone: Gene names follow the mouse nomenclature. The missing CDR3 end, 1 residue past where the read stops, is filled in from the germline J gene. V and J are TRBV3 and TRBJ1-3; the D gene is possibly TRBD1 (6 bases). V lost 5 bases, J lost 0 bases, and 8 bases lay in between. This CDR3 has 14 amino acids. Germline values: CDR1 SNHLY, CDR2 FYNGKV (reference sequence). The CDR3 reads CASSPQGSGNTLYF. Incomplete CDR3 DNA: TGTGCCAGCAGCCCACAGGGTTCTGGAAATACGCTCTAT. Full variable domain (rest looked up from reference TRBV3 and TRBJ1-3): GPKVLQIPSHQIIDMGQMVTLNCDPVSNHLYFYWYKQILGQQMEFLVNFYNGKVMEKSKLFKDQFSVERPDGSYFTLKIQPTALEDSAVYFCASSPQGSGNTLYFGEGSRLIVV.

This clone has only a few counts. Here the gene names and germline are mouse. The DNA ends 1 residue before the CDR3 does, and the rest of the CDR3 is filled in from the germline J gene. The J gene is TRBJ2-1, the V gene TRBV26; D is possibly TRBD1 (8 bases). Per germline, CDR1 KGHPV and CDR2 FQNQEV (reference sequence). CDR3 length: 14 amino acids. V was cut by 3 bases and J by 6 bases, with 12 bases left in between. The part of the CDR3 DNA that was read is TGTGCCAGCAGTCTTCACAGGGGGGGTGCTGAGCAGTTC. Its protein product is CASSLHRGGAEQF. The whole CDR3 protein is CASSLHRGGAEQFF.

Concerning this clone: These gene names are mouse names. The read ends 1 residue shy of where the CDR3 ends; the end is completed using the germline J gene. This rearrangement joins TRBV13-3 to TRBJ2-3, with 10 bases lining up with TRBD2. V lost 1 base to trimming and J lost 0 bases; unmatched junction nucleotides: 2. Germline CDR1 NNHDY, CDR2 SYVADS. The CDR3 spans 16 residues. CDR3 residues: CASSDPGGASAETLYF. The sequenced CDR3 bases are TGTGCCAGCAGTGATCCTGGGGGGGCTAGTGCAGAAACGCTGTAT.

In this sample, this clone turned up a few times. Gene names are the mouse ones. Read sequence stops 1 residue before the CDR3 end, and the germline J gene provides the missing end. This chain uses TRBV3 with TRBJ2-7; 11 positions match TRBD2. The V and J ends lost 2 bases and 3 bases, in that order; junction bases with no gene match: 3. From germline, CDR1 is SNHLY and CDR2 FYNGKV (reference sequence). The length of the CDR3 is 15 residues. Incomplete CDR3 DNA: TGTGCCAGCAGCTTAAGACTGGGGGGGATCTATGAACAGTAC. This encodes CASSLRLGGIYEQY. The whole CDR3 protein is CASSLRLGGIYEQYF.